Included here is one TCR beta chain sequence, with context. Its specificity is unknown. The germline gene is not matched at one end of the junction; a read error may be the cause. This CDR3 is 14 amino acids long. CDR1 and CDR2 from the germline V gene are LGHDT and YNNKEL (reference sequence). The multiple sclerosis control group was made up of treatment-naive patients with stable or active relapsing-remitting disease. RNA amounts of roughly 0.45 to 1 ug underwent reverse transcription with random hexamers. immunoSEQ multiplex PCR amplified TCR beta CDR3 across 54 Vbeta, 13 Jbeta. TCRdb analysed the immunoSEQ multiplex PCR reads with MiXCR anew, one entry per CDR3 protein. The top ten clones hold 0.12% of a sample with about 400,000 distinct CDR3 sequences, more than 80% of them seen once. The sample originates from a study of CD8 T cells in Susac syndrome. Study-wide points: It was acknowledged in the study that its TCR sequencing and HLA analysis involved a relatively small number of individuals.

The sequencing sample was made of CD8+ T cells from PBMCs. This clonotype was sampled from a human donor with multiple sclerosis. This chain links TRBV3-1 with TRBJ2-2, with TRBD2 identical over 7 bases. The CDR3 DNA reads TGTGCCAGCAACCAAGTCGGGGGGACCGGGGAGCTGTTTTTT. Translated: CASNQVGGTGELFF.